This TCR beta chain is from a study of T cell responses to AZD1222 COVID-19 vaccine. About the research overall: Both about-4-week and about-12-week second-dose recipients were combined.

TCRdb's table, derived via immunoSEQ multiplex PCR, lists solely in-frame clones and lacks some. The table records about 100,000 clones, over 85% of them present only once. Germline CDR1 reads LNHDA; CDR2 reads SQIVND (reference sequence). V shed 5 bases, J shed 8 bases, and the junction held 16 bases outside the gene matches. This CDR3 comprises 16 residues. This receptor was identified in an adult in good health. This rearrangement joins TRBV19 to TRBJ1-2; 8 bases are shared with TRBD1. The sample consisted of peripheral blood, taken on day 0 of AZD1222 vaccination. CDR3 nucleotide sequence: TGTGCCAGTAGTTTTTACGCCCACAGGGGGACCAACGGCTACACCTTC. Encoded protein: CASSFYAHRGTNGYTF. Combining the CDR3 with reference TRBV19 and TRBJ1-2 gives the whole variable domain DGGITQSPKYLFRKEGQNVTLSCEQNLNHDAMYWYRQDPGQGLRLIYYSQIVNDFQKGDIAEGYSVSREKKESFPLTVTSAQKNPTAFYLCASSFYAHRGTNGYTFGSGTRLTVV.